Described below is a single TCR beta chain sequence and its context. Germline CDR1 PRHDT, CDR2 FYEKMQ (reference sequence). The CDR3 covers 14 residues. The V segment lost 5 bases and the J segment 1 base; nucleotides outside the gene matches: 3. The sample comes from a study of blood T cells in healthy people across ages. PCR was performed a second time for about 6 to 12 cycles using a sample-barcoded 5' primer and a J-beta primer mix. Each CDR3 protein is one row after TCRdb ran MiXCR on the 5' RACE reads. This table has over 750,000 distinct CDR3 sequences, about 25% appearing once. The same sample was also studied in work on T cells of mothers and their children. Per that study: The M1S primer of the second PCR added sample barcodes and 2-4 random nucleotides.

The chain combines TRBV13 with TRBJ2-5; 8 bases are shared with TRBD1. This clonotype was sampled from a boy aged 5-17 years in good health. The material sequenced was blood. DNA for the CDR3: TGTGCCAGCAGCGGACAGGGTACCCAAGAGACCCAGTACTTC. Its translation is CASSGQGTQETQYF.